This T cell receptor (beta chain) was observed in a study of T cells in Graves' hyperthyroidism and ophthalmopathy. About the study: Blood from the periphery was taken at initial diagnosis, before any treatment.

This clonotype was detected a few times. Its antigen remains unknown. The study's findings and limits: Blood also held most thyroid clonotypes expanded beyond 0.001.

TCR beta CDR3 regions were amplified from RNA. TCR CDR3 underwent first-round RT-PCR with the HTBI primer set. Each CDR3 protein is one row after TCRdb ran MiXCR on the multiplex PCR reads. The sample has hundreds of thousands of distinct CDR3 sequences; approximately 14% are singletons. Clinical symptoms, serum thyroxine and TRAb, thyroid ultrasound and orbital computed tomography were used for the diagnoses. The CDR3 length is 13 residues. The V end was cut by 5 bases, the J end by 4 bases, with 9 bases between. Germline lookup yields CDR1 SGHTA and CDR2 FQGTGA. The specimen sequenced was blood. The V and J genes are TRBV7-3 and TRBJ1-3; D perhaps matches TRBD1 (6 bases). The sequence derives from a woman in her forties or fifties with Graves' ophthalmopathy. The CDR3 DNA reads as TGTGCCAGCAGCCCAGGGACAGGAAACACCATATATTTT. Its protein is CASSPGTGNTIYF.